This T cell receptor beta chain came from a study of graft-versus-host responses after intestinal transplantation (dated by TCRdb to the early 2020s). With respect to the entire study: The transplants that recipients got were multivisceral, liver-intestinal, or isolated intestinal. Anti-thymocyte globulin induction was given to all recipients, followed by maintenance tacrolimus and steroids for about 3 years. Rather than going through the commercial service, samples from a few later patients were sequenced in-house on an Illumina MiSeq and processed with MiXCR. Donor T cell macrochimerism was defined as a peak of at least 4% donor T cells among recipient peripheral blood mononuclear cells. After intestinal transplantation, graft-versus-host and host-versus-graft alloreactive T cell clones were followed in the graft, circulation and bone marrow using bulk TCR-beta CDR3 sequencing. Alloreactive clones were identified by sequencing pre-transplant mixed lymphocyte reaction products and comparing these products with unstimulated pre-transplant donor and recipient T cells. Of the approximately 25 intestinal transplant recipients enrolled in the cohort, one of whom was a retransplant, 3 patients without pretransplant specimens were excluded. The paper's findings and limits, for the study overall: GvH clones were detected in recipient bone marrow, and some of these GvH clones were observed earlier in ileal mucosa or blood, consistent with an intestinal mucosal origin. The relatively low number and heterogeneity of intestinal transplant patients limited the conclusions. Peak levels of circulating GvH clones were associated with declines in HvG clones early after transplant. Patients with donor T cell macrochimerism had high GvH to HvG T cell clonal ratios in their allografts.

Blood samples were collected up to 4 times in the first month after transplant and then at least monthly when available. Library method: the immunoSEQ multiplex PCR assay. For most patients, genomic DNA was subjected to high-throughput TCR-beta CDR3 sequencing by Adaptive Biotechnologies. Processing in the source paper ran as follows. TCR sequencing data were retrieved from Adaptive's ImmunoSEQ software for 18 patients, whereas a few other patients were processed with MiXCR and VDJtools. CDR3 nucleotide sequences shared by donor and recipient were removed because the origin of these sequences could not be assigned. At least 2-fold expansion over unstimulated cells and a minimum CFSE-low frequency of 0.002% (template counts) or 0.001% (read counts) were required for clones to be classified as alloreactive. Mappable clones were those detected in sequenced pre-transplant spleen, lymph node, or MLR CFSE-low populations of the donor or recipient. The cumulative frequency of alloreactive clones was calculated as a percentage of all sequences, weighted by copy number. This immuneACCESS table, as held by TCRdb, lists in-frame sequences with V and J called but not all clones. Of the missing ones, under half trace to an unresolved V gene in checked studies; the others have no known cause. V and J calls and clone size are given by that table; D and trimming were obtained from the DNA. Recorded for this sample are fewer than 75,000 clones; approximately 90% of them occurred a single time. The ten largest account for 1.5% to 2% of the sample.

CDR1 is given as SGHDT and CDR2 as YYEEEE, both from the germline V gene. The cysteine opens and the phenylalanine closes a CDR3 of 15 amino acids. Only the CDR3 DNA stays, 45 bases, in frame from base 1. The germline V end is reduced by 4 bases and the J end by 9 bases; junction bases left unmatched: 9. This clone was counted once. What antigen it recognizes has not been identified. The sample holds no much larger clone one base away, and base qualities are not on file. The V gene is TRBV5-6 and the J gene is TRBJ1-6; a stretch of 8 junction bases matches TRBD1. The sequenced sample was PBMCs, obtained 26 days after transplant. This clonotype was obtained from a human patient who received an intestinal transplant, so some T cells may come from the graft donor. This receptor has the CDR3 CASSLRQGLGSPLHF. The DNA is TGTGCCAGCAGCCTAAGACAGGGGTTGGGTTCACCCCTCCACTTT.